These 8 T cell receptor beta chains originate from one sample sequenced in a study of T-cell memory formation after mild COVID-19. TCRdb itself ran the 5' RACE reads through MiXCR, one entry per CDR3 protein. The profile shows about 340,000 distinct CDR3 sequences, approximately 15% of them singletons. Specimen: PBMCs or a T cell subset sorted from them (not recorded which). The receptors derive from a man aged 18 to 30 who had mild COVID-19 (a few samples of this study predate the infection). Cell type and time point are not known.

V is TRBV7-3 and J is TRBJ2-1; 8 nucleotides align to TRBD1. Germline V gene sequence: CDR1 SGHTA, CDR2 FQGTGA. Trimming cost V 3 bases and J 3 bases; bases outside gene matches: 4. CDR3 length equals 15 residues. CDR3 region: CASSFGQGLYNEQFF. The CDR3, as DNA: TGTGCCAGCAGCTTCGGACAGGGCCTCTACAATGAGCAGTTCTTC.

V and J are TRBV7-9 and TRBJ1-2; 8 bases align to TRBD1. The junction had 1 base not matched to a gene; V was cut back by 0 bases and J by 4 bases. The CDR3 runs 14 residues. Germline V gene sequence: CDR1 SEHNR, CDR2 FQNEAQ (reference sequence). DNA of the CDR3: TGTGCCAGCAGCTTAGCTACAGGGGGCTATGGCTACACCTTC. This encodes CASSLATGGYGYTF.

The rearrangement joins TRBV6-5 to TRBJ1-1; D is unresolved. Germline values: CDR1 MNHEY, CDR2 SVGAGI. Trimming removed 1 base at V and 4 bases at J, with 7 bases between. The CDR3 runs 13 residues. CDR3 in DNA: TGTGCCAGCAGTTACTATGAATCCACTGAAGCTTTCTTT. As protein: CASSYYESTEAFF.

This clonotype has only a few counts. The rearrangement links TRBV5-1 to TRBJ2-7; 7 bases match TRBD2. The CDR3 covers 13 residues. The V and J ends lost 0 bases and 3 bases, in that order; junction bases with no gene match: 0. Germline V CDR1 and CDR2: SGHRS, YFSETQ. The CDR3 region has the DNA TGCGCCAGCAGCTTGGCTAGCGGCTACGAGCAGTACGTC. Its translation: CASSLASGYEQYV.

This clonotype has only a few counts. The chain is built from TRBV7-2 and TRBJ2-5, with D perhaps TRBD2 (5 bases). Germline V gene lookup returns CDR1 SGHTA and CDR2 FQGNSA. V was clipped by 8 bases and J by 2 bases, with 15 bases between them. There are 14 residues in the CDR3. This CDR3 is CASSRGGRQETQYF. CDR3 nucleotides: TGTGCCAGCTCCCGGGGTGGCAGACAAGAGACCCAGTACTTC.

This clonotype was observed a few times. CDR3 sequence: CSAREQRGVGELFF. CDR3 nucleotides: TGCAGTGCTAGAGAACAGCGGGGGGTCGGGGAGCTGTTTTTT. The rearrangement uses TRBV20-1 and TRBJ2-2, with 9 positions matching TRBD2. Germline CDR1 is DFQATT and CDR2 is SNEGSKA (reference sequence). With V trimmed by 0 bases and J by 7 bases, 3 bases remained unmatched. The length of the CDR3 is 14 residues.

The V and J genes are TRBV20-1 and TRBJ2-1, with D perhaps assigned TRBD1 or TRBD2 (5 bases each). CDR1 and CDR2 (germline): DFQATT, SNEGSKA (reference sequence). The CDR3 is 14 residues long. V was trimmed by 1 base and J by 7 bases, leaving 14 bases between them. The CDR3 DNA reads TGCAGTGCTAGAGTCCCCGGGGCGCAGAATGAGCAGTTCTTC. It encodes CSARVPGAQNEQFF.

J is TRBJ2-1 and V is TRBV5-1, with TRBD2 identical over 14 bases. CDR1 and CDR2 (germline): SGHRS, YFSETQ. The CDR3 runs to 16 residues. Losses at the gene ends were 7 bases for V and 8 bases for J; bases not matched to a gene: 11. The CDR3 protein is CASGFSGLAGGDEQFF. CDR3 bases: TGCGCCAGCGGGTTTTCTGGACTAGCGGGGGGCGATGAGCAGTTCTTC.